This T cell receptor (beta chain) was obtained from a study of T cell repertoires in cytomegalovirus infection. This clonotype has more than one count but fewer than ten. TCRdb called the reads again in MiXCR, with one record for every CDR3 protein. The table has 600,000 to 800,000 distinct CDR3 sequences, about 24% seen once. This CDR3 is built from 15 residues. Germline assignment: CDR1 MNHEY and CDR2 SMNVEV (reference sequence). Trimming cost V 7 bases and J 3 bases; bases outside gene matches: 10. This sequence originates from a human donor in good health (CMV status not recorded). Some clones in this sample may be carry-over from other donors' samples. Source material: CD8+ T cells from PBMCs. The gene calls are TRBV27 and TRBJ1-1; TRBD1 aligns across 8 bases. As DNA, the CDR3 is TGTGCCAGCAAATTCTTTCAGGGGGCGGACACTGAAGCTTTCTTT. This encodes CASKFFQGADTEAFF.